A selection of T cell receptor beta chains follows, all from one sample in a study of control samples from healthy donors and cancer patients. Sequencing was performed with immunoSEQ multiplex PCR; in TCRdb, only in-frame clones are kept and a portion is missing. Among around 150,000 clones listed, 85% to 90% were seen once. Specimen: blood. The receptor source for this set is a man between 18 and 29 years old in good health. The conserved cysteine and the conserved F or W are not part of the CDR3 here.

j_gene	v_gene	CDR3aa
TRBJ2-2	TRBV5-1	ASSVLGATGELF
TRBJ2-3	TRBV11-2	ASSGRLAGADTQY
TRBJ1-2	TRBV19	ASSDVGANYGYT
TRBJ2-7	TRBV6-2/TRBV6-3	ASSGPGQDYEQY
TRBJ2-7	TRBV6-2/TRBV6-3	ASSLGNEQY
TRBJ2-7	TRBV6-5	ASSTGFPYEQY
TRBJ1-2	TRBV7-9	ASSLAGWGTGYT
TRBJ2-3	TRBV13	ASSLGRRDTQY
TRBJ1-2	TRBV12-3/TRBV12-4	ASRDAGYT
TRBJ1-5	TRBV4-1	ASSQGRGRDQPQH
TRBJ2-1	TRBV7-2	ASSSPEDPGNYNEQF
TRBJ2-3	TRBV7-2	ASSLALLAGGPGTQY
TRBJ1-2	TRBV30	AWSQGSFNYGYT
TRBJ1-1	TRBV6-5	ASSSGSLEAF
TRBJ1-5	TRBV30	AWSFPTRGNQPQH
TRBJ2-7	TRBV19	ASSIATGGSYEQY
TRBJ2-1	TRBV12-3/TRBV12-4	ASSLVTSEQF
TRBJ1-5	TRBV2	ASTVDGNQPQH
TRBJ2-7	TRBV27	ASSRRTGRTYEQY
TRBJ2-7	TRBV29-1	SAQGSYEQY
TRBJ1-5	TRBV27	ASSLSMANQPQH
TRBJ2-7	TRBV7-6	ASTLGGANEQY
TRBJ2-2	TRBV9	ASSVATGAGELF
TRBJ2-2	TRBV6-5	ATRLTGTGELF
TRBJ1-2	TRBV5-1	ASSSFPGQGGYT
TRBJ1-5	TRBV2	ASGRQRGNQPQH
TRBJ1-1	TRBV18	ASSPSGNMNTEAF
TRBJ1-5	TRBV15	ATSRGTQPQH
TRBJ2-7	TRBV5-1	ASSLGQGAGTYEQY
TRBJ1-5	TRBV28	ASSDRGDQPQH